This T cell receptor beta chain derives from a study of T-cell reconstitution after alpha-beta-depleted transplantation in children. Study-level results: As was reported, about two months after transplant, alpha-beta T cells came from several hundred expanded graft clones. A year had passed since transplant, and T-cell counts and diversity by then came mostly from newly produced T cells. Surviving recipient cells, namely T cells and thymic progenitors, were the source of high day-60 TCRbeta diversity in some patients.

This CDR3 contains 15 residues. V gave up 2 bases and J gave up 3 bases; unmatched junction bases: 4. CDR1 is DFQATT, CDR2 SNEGSKA, per germline (reference sequence). The sample holds many counts of this clonotype. What it recognizes is unknown. The library targeted TCRbeta and was prepared with unique molecular identifiers. MiXCR, applied by TCRdb to the PCR reads, yields one record per CDR3 protein. This sample carries about 160,000 distinct CDR3 sequences, approximately 12% of them seen once, and the ten largest clones take roughly an eighth. This chain joins TRBV20-1 and TRBJ2-3; 11 nucleotides match TRBD2. The starting material was PBMCs, obtained before TCRalphabeta/CD19-depleted stem cell transplant. The sequence came from a boy between 2 and 10 years old with acute myeloid leukemia, due to receive a stem cell transplant. CDR3 sequence (DNA): TGCAGTGCTAGATCAAGACTAGCGGGGACAGATACGCAGTATTTT. Its protein product is CSARSRLAGTDTQYF.